The source of this T cell receptor beta chain is a study of shared clonotypes between healthy human individuals. Here immunoSEQ multiplex PCR was the method, and the copy in TCRdb shows in-frame clones only, minus some. The data hold around 750,000 clones, with approximately 79% observed a single time. As for this clone: What it binds is not known.

Study conclusions and caveats: Estimated richness was generally greater in naive than memory subsets.

Germline V lookup: CDR1 ENHRY, CDR2 SYGVKD. The V and J ends lost 2 bases and 3 bases respectively, with 7 bases between them. The CDR3 is made up of 14 amino acids. The specimen was memory CD4+ T cells sorted from blood. The subset: CD45RA-negative fraction. The chain recombines TRBV10-3 with TRBJ2-2; D possibly corresponds to TRBD2 (5 bases). This clonotype originated in a woman under 40 in good health. The CDR3 region has the DNA TGTGCCATCAGTGAGAACGGGGACACCGGGGAGCTGTTTTTT. This translates into CAISENGDTGELFF.